This TCR beta chain derives from a study of OX40 agonist ivuxolimab in advanced cancers. The table came from immunoSEQ multiplex PCR; TCRdb's copy has only in-frame clones and leaves some out. This repertoire shows some 40,000 clones, 89% found once; its top ten account for about 17%. This CDR3 has 15 amino acids. Germline-derived CDR1 and CDR2 are ENHRY and SYGVKD. Trimming took off 3 bases at V and 0 bases at J, with 8 bases between the two ends. This rearrangement joins TRBV10-3 to TRBJ2-2; D gene ambiguous. Here the sequenced sample was CD4+ or CD8+ T cells sorted from blood, taken in a trial of the OX40 agonist ivuxolimab. This sequence was found in an adult with an advanced solid tumor such as melanoma, head and neck, liver or kidney cancer. CDR3 residues: CAISDGTSNTGELFF. For the CDR3, the DNA is TGTGCCATCAGTGATGGAACTTCGAACACCGGGGAGCTGTTTTTT.